This passage covers 30 T cell receptor beta chains from one sample sequenced in a study of blood T cell repertoires in COVID-19. Here immunoSEQ multiplex PCR was the method, and the copy in TCRdb shows in-frame clones only, minus some. Counted here are nearly 70,000 clones, 82% occurring once; the ten biggest clones make up 9.7%. The sequenced sample consisted of peripheral blood. These receptors were taken from a woman older than 75 with acute or convalescent COVID-19.

V gene TRBV5-5 combines with J gene TRBJ2-1, with D tentatively TRBD2 (5 bases). CDR1 is SGHKS, CDR2 YYEKEE, per germline (reference sequence). The V and J ends lost 2 bases and 7 bases respectively, with 10 bases between them. The CDR3 length is 13 residues. The CDR3 reads CASSFSPGNEQFF. The CDR3 DNA reads TGTGCCAGCAGCTTCAGTCCGGGGAATGAGCAGTTCTTC.

This chain joins TRBV5-1 and TRBJ2-5, with D tentatively TRBD2 (5 bases). This CDR3 has 14 residues. The germline V gene has CDR1 SGHRS and CDR2 YFSETQ. V lost 4 bases and J 1 base, leaving 11 bases between the germline ends. The DNA for the CDR3 is TGCGCCAGCAGCCCGGCGGGCGGCCAAGAGACCCAGTACTTC. Translated: CASSPAGGQETQYF.

The chain has TRBV11-2 and TRBJ2-5; TRBD2 aligns across 8 bases. The CDR3 sequence is 15 residues long. CDR1 is SGHAT and CDR2 is FQNNGV in the germline V gene. Trimming at V came to 4 bases and at J to 5 bases, leaving 9 bases not matched to a gene. In DNA form, the CDR3 reads TGTGCCAGCAGCTCCCCCCGGGGGGGTAGGGAGACCCAGTACTTC. Translation: CASSSPRGGRETQYF.

The rearrangement joins TRBV20-1 to TRBJ1-1, with TRBD1 identical over 7 bases. V was clipped by 3 bases and J by 1 base; unmatched bases: 11. CDR1 and CDR2 from the germline V gene are DFQATT and SNEGSKA (reference sequence). This CDR3 spans 16 amino acids. CDR3 sequence: CSASERGRARNTEAFF. CDR3 nucleotide sequence: TGCAGTGCTAGTGAGAGGGGGCGGGCGCGGAACACTGAAGCTTTCTTT.

This rearrangement joins TRBV30 to TRBJ1-1, with TRBD1 as a possible D gene (6 bases). Germline V gene data show CDR1 as GTSNPN and CDR2 as SVGIG (reference sequence). The CDR3 length is 14 residues. The ends were cut back, 0 bases at V and 6 bases at J, with 14 bases in the middle. CDR3: CAWSVGRGIPEAFF. CDR3 nucleotide sequence: TGTGCCTGGAGTGTGGGCAGGGGCATCCCTGAAGCTTTCTTT.

The genes are TRBV6-5 and TRBJ1-5, with D maybe TRBD1 (6 bases). V shed 2 bases and J shed 2 bases, with 10 bases lying between them. CDR3 length: 15 residues. CDR1 and CDR2 from the germline V gene are MNHEY and SVGAGI. The CDR3 bases are TGTGCCAGCAGTTACGGACAGACCGGCAATCAGCCCCAGCATTTT. Residues: CASSYGQTGNQPQHF.

V is TRBV27 and J is TRBJ1-1, with TRBD1 identical over 8 bases. Germline CDR1 reads MNHEY; CDR2 reads SMNVEV (reference sequence). The CDR3 length is 17 residues. The ends lost 5 bases at V and 4 bases at J; junction bases unmatched: 15. The CDR3 coding sequence is TGTGCCAGCAGTCCGACCCACAGGGGGGCTTATCGCACTGAAGCTTTCTTT. It is translated as CASSPTHRGAYRTEAFF.

This chain uses TRBV7-6 with TRBJ2-1; tentatively, D is TRBD1 (6 bases). V was trimmed by 2 bases and J by 7 bases, leaving 9 bases between them. CDR3 length: 13 amino acids. In germline, CDR1 is SGHVS, CDR2 FNYEAQ. CDR3 bases: TGTGCCAGCAGCTTATGGGACACAAATGAGCAGTTCTTC. It is translated as CASSLWDTNEQFF.

J is TRBJ1-2 and V is TRBV12-5; TRBD1 aligns across 10 bases. Germline V gene lookup returns CDR1 LGHNT and CDR2 FRNRAP. J gave up 8 bases and V 4 bases, and 10 bases lay outside the gene matches. This CDR3 contains 15 residues. The CDR3 here is CASGSDRGKLFGYTF. The CDR3 DNA follows: TGTGCTAGTGGTTCGGACAGGGGGAAGTTGTTCGGCTACACCTTC.

The chain employs TRBV2 and TRBJ1-1; the D gene is possibly TRBD1 (5 bases). There are 15 residues in the CDR3. Germline values: CDR1 SNHLY, CDR2 FYNNEI. V was cut by 7 bases and J by 1 base, with 16 bases left in between. In DNA, the CDR3 is TGTGCCAGCAAACCCCCCCAGGGCGGGAACACTGAAGCTTTCTTT. This encodes CASKPPQGGNTEAFF. Variable domain in full (rest from reference TRBV2 and TRBJ1-1): EPEVTQTPSHQVTQMGQEVILRCVPISNHLYFYWYRQILGQKVEFLVSFYNNEISEKSEIFDDQFSVERPDGSNFTLKIRSTKLEDSAMYFCASKPPQGGNTEAFFGQGTRLTVV.

The chain carries TRBV19 and TRBJ1-5; a possible D gene is TRBD1 (6 bases). The CDR3 consists of 13 residues. The V gene's germline CDR1 is LNHDA and CDR2 SQIVND (reference sequence). Trimming pared 5 bases from V and 7 bases from J, leaving 12 bases between. The CDR3 DNA reads TGTGCCAGTAGTGCAGGGGTACGACAGCCCCAGCATTTT. Protein product: CASSAGVRQPQHF.

The chain links TRBV27 to TRBJ2-7; 10 nucleotides align to TRBD1. Trimming removed 3 bases from V and 2 bases from J; junction bases left unmatched: 4. Germline assignment: CDR1 MNHEY and CDR2 SMNVEV (reference sequence). The CDR3 is 15 amino acids. CDR3 protein: CASSFYGTGAYEQYF. CDR3 DNA sequence: TGTGCCAGCAGTTTTTATGGGACAGGGGCCTACGAGCAGTACTTC.

The V and J genes are TRBV6-5 and TRBJ1-1; the D gene is possibly TRBD1 (5 bases). Germline V gene sequence: CDR1 MNHEY, CDR2 SVGAGI. The V and J ends lost 0 bases and 1 base respectively, with 9 bases between them. This CDR3 is 15 amino acids long. Here the CDR3 reads CASSYSWQGNTEAFF. The DNA of the CDR3 is TGTGCCAGCAGTTACTCGTGGCAGGGGAACACTGAAGCTTTCTTT.

CDR3 residues: CASSLAGFTDTQYF. Here the CDR3 DNA reads TGTGCCAGCAGCTTAGCGGGGTTCACAGATACGCAGTATTTT. V gene TRBV7-3 combines with J gene TRBJ2-3, with a possible D match to TRBD2 (6 bases). Trimming cost V 2 bases and J 2 bases, with 8 bases left between them. The CDR3 spans 14 residues. The germline V gene encodes CDR1 SGHTA and CDR2 FQGTGA.

The rearrangement joins TRBV30 to TRBJ1-3, with a possible D match to TRBD1 (6 bases). This CDR3 is 14 amino acids long. The V end lost 7 bases, the J end lost 0 bases, and 13 bases lay between the germline ends. The germline CDR1 and CDR2 sequences are GTSNPN and SVGIG (reference sequence). In DNA, the CDR3 is TGTGCCTCCGCACAGGGCCGCTCTGGAAACACCATATATTTT. Its protein is CASAQGRSGNTIYF.

The V gene is TRBV19, the J gene TRBJ2-1; no definite D call. Trimming removed 5 bases at V and 0 bases at J, with 14 bases between. There are 16 residues in the CDR3. Germline CDR1 and CDR2: LNHDA and SQIVND (reference sequence). The CDR3 nucleotides read TGTGCCAGTAGTCCTCCCGGGTTAAGCTCCTACAATGAGCAGTTCTTC. Protein product: CASSPPGLSSYNEQFF.

The chain has TRBV19 and TRBJ2-5, with 7 nucleotides matching TRBD2. CDR3 length: 15 residues. Trimming took 6 bases from V and 3 from J; bases not matched to a gene: 10. The germline V gene encodes CDR1 LNHDA and CDR2 SQIVND (reference sequence). As DNA, the CDR3 is TGTGCCAGTAGAAGGAGGGGAGGGGTGGAAGAGACCCAGTACTTC. This codes for CASRRRGGVEETQYF. Full variable domain (outside the CDR3, taken from reference TRBV19 and TRBJ2-5): DGGITQSPKYLFRKEGQNVTLSCEQNLNHDAMYWYRQDPGQGLRLIYYSQIVNDFQKGDIAEGYSVSREKKESFPLTVTSAQKNPTAFYLCASRRRGGVEETQYFGPGTRLLVL.

The count of this clone is one. V is TRBV6-5 and J is TRBJ2-1; D is possibly TRBD2 (7 bases). Germline CDR1 is MNHEY and CDR2 is SVGAGI. This CDR3 has 13 residues. V lost 7 bases to trimming and J lost 5 bases, with 12 bases between them. CDR3 loop: CASIIGGDNEQFF. The CDR3 nucleotides read TGTGCCAGCATCATAGGGGGGGACAATGAGCAGTTCTTC.

The rearrangement joins TRBV2 to TRBJ2-2; 8 bases line up with TRBD2. The CDR3 loop spans 15 amino acids. The V and J ends lost 6 bases and 3 bases, in that order; junction bases with no gene match: 6. Per the germline V gene, CDR1 is SNHLY and CDR2 is FYNNEI. The DNA of the CDR3 is TGTGCCAGCAGAGAGCGGGGGAGCCACACCGGGGAGCTGTTTTTT. Translated: CASRERGSHTGELFF. Drawing the rest from reference TRBV2 and TRBJ2-2, the complete variable domain is EPEVTQTPSHQVTQMGQEVILRCVPISNHLYFYWYRQILGQKVEFLVSFYNNEISEKSEIFDDQFSVERPDGSNFTLKIRSTKLEDSAMYFCASRERGSHTGELFFGEGSRLTVL.

The V call is TRBV4-1, the J call TRBJ1-1; 8 bases agree with TRBD1. V lost 1 base, J lost 0 bases, and 1 base stayed unmatched. This CDR3 spans 15 amino acids. CDR1 MGHRA and CDR2 YSYEKL come from the germline V gene. The CDR3 DNA sequence: TGCGCCAGCAGCCAAGTGGGACAGGTGAACACTGAAGCTTTCTTT. This codes for CASSQVGQVNTEAFF.

The chain uses TRBV19 and TRBJ1-5; a weak D match, TRBD1 (5 bases). The CDR3 length is 13 residues. V was shortened by 10 bases and J by 4 bases, with 14 bases between the two germline ends. Germline V lookup: CDR1 LNHDA, CDR2 SQIVND (reference sequence). This CDR3 is CATSLGGNQPQHF. CDR3 sequence (DNA): TGTGCCACCTCCCTTGGGGGGAATCAGCCCCAGCATTTT.

V usage is TRBV18 and J usage is TRBJ1-2; the D is unclear. Germline V CDR1 and CDR2: KGHSH, LQKENI. The CDR3 runs 15 residues. Trimming took 4 bases from V and 2 from J, leaving 14 bases between them. The chain's CDR3 is CASSRSQDTNYGYTF. The CDR3 bases are TGTGCCAGCTCACGAAGTCAGGATACCAACTATGGCTACACCTTC.

This chain links TRBV3-1 (or the pseudogene TRBV3-2) with TRBJ2-7, with 7 bases fitting TRBD2. This CDR3 has 15 residues. Trimming at V came to 4 bases and at J to 2 bases, leaving 8 bases not matched to a gene. Germline V gives CDR1 LGHDT, CDR2 YNNKEL (reference sequence). CDR3 sequence: CASSPSGGGAYEQYF. The CDR3 region has the DNA TGTGCCAGCAGCCCTTCCGGTGGGGGGGCCTACGAGCAGTACTTC.

The V call is TRBV27, the J call TRBJ1-6, with 11 bases identical to TRBD1. CDR3 size: 19 residues. CDR1 MNHEY and CDR2 SMNVEV come from the germline V gene (reference sequence). The V segment lost 0 bases and the J segment 5 bases; nucleotides outside the gene matches: 9. The CDR3 nucleotides read TGTGCCAGCAGTTTATCGCCACTCCGGGACAGGGGGGATAATTCACCCCTCCACTTT. Translating gives CASSLSPLRDRGDNSPLHF.

The V call is TRBV5-4, the J call TRBJ1-1, with D perhaps matching TRBD1 (5 bases). CDR1 is SGHNT and CDR2 is YYREEE in the germline V gene (reference sequence). The CDR3 is made up of 17 amino acids. The V gene lost 4 bases and the J gene lost 0 bases, with 19 bases spanning the gap. This chain's CDR3 is CASSHGAALGVNTEAFF. DNA for the CDR3: TGTGCCAGCAGCCATGGTGCAGCCCTAGGGGTGAACACTGAAGCTTTCTTT.

V usage is TRBV27 and J usage is TRBJ2-7; TRBD1 aligns across 7 bases. This CDR3 contains 13 residues. After removal of 6 bases from V and 0 bases from J, the junction contained 2 bases not matched to a gene. Germline V gene sequence: CDR1 MNHEY, CDR2 SMNVEV (reference sequence). The CDR3 DNA is TGTGCCAGCAGGAGGGACAGCTCCTACGAGCAGTACTTC. Residues: CASRRDSSYEQYF.

This chain links TRBV9 with TRBJ1-1; D uncertain. Germline-derived CDR1 and CDR2 are SGDLS and YYNGEE. The length of the CDR3 is 14 residues. The V end lost 3 bases, the J end lost 4 bases, and 13 bases lay between the germline ends. CDR3 nucleotides: TGTGCCAGCAGCGCCCAACTAGCCGGCACTGAAGCTTTCTTT. Amino acids: CASSAQLAGTEAFF.

CDR3 in DNA: TGCGCCAGCAGCTTGGCAGGGAACGGGGGGTCCTATAATTCACCCCTCCACTTT. Translating it yields CASSLAGNGGSYNSPLHF. The chain joins TRBV5-1 to TRBJ1-6, with a weak D call TRBD1 (5 bases). The CDR3 runs to 18 residues. The germline CDR1 and CDR2 sequences are SGHRS and YFSETQ. V lost 0 bases and J lost 1, with 14 bases in between. The full variable domain, rest sourced from reference TRBV5-1 and TRBJ1-6, is KAGVTQTPRYLIKTRGQQVTLSCSPISGHRSVSWYQQTPGQGLQFLFEYFSETQRNKGNFPGRFSGRQFSNSRSEMNVSTLELGDSALYLCASSLAGNGGSYNSPLHFGNGTRLTVT.

The chain joins TRBV7-9 to TRBJ1-4, with a tentative D call TRBD1 (5 bases). Trimming shortened V by 8 bases and J by 4 bases, and 23 bases separated the two germline ends. The CDR3 runs to 17 residues. Germline V CDR1 and CDR2: SEHNR, FQNEAQ (reference sequence). The CDR3 reads CASARQRPQVDNEKLFF. In nucleotides, the CDR3 is TGTGCCAGCGCTCGACAGCGTCCTCAAGTGGATAATGAAAAACTGTTTTTT.

The CDR3 DNA is TGTGCCAGCAGCAACGGACAGGGACGTGAGCGTGAGCAGTTCTTC. Residues: CASSNGQGREREQFF. V and J are TRBV11-3 and TRBJ2-1, with 8 bases identical to TRBD1. The CDR3 is 15 residues long. CDR1 is SGHNT and CDR2 is YENEEA in the germline V gene. The V gene end was trimmed by 5 bases and the J gene end by 9 bases; junction bases not matched to a gene: 12.